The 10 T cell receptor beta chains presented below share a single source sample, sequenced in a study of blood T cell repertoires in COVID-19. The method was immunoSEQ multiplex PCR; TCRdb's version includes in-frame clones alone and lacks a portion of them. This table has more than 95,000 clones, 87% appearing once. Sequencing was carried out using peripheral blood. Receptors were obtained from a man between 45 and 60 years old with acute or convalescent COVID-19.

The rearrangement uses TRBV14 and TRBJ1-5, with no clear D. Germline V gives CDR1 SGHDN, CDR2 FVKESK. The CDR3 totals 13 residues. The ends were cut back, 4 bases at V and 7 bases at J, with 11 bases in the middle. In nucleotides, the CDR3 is TGTGCCAGCAGCCGTAACCGGGGACAGCCCCAGCATTTT. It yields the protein CASSRNRGQPQHF.

As DNA, the CDR3 is TGTGCCACCAGCGCTCCGGGACAGGGGACAGATACGCAGTATTTT. Translating it yields CATSAPGQGTDTQYF. The J gene is TRBJ2-3, the V gene TRBV24-1; TRBD1 matches at 10 bases. This CDR3 is 15 amino acids long. Trimming took 7 bases from V and 3 from J; bases not matched to a gene: 6. The germline V gene has CDR1 KGHDR and CDR2 SFDVKD.

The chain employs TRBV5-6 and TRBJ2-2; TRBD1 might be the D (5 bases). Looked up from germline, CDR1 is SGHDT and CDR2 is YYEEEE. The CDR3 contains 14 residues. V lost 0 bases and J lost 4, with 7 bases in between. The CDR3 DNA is TGTGCCAGCAGCTTGGTTGACAGCACCGGGGAGCTGTTTTTT. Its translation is CASSLVDSTGELFF.

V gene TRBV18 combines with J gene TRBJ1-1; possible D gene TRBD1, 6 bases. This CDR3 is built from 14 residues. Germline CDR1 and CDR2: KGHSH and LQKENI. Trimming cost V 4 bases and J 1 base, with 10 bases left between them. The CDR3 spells CASSRGQKNTEAFF. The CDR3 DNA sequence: TGTGCCAGCTCACGCGGACAGAAGAACACTGAAGCTTTCTTT.

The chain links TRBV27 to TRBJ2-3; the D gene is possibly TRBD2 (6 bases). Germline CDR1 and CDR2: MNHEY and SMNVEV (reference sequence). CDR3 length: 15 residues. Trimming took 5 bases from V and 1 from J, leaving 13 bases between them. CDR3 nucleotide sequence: TGTGCCAGCAGTACAGCGGGCAGGGGCACAGATACGCAGTATTTT. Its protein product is CASSTAGRGTDTQYF.

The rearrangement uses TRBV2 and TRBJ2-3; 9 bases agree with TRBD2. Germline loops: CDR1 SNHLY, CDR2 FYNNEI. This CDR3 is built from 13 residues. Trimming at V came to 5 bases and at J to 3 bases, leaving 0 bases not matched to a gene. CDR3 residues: CASSSGRTDTQYF. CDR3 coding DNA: TGTGCCAGCAGTAGCGGGAGGACAGATACGCAGTATTTT.

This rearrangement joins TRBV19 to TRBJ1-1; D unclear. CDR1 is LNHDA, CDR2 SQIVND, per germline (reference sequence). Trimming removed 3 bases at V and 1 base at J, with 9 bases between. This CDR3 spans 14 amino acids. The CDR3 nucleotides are TGTGCCAGTAGTATGCGAAGAAGGAACACTGAAGCTTTCTTT. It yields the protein CASSMRRRNTEAFF.

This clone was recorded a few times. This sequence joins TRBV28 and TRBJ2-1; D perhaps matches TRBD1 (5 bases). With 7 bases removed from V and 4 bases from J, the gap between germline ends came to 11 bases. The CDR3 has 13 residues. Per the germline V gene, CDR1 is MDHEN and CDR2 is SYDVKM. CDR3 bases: TGTGCCAGCATTGGGGCCGCGTACAATGAGCAGTTCTTC. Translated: CASIGAAYNEQFF.

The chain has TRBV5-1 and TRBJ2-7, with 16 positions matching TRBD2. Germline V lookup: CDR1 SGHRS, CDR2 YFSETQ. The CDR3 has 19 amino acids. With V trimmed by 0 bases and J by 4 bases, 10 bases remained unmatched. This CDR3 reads CASSLETGTSGRALYEQYF. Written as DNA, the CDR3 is TGCGCCAGCAGCTTGGAGACGGGGACTAGCGGGAGGGCCCTATACGAGCAGTACTTC.

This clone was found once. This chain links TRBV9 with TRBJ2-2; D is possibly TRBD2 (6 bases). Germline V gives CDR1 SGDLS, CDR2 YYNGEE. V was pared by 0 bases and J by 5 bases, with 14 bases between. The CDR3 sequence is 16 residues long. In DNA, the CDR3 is TGTGCCAGCAGCGTAGGGGGGGACCCGAGAACCGGGGAGCTGTTTTTT. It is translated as CASSVGGDPRTGELFF.